The 18 T cell receptor beta chains in this list originate from one sample, sequenced in a study of human T cells and chemical hapten exposure (dated by TCRdb to about 2021). What this sample's time point label stands for: patch test 1, 2 weeks after DPC sensitization. The treatment or condition label here, explained by the study, means: therapeutic diphenylcyclopropenone sensitization with weekly scalp DPC. Unfractionated whole blood was collected in Tempus Blood RNA tubes, and total RNA was extracted from that blood. Libraries were prepared through RACE. The sequencer listed for this sample is NextSeq 500. TCRdb handled the public reads itself, with Q25 trimming in fastp and clone calling in MiXCR, and kept productive beta chains. Rows are unified per CDR3 protein, each entry keeping the most common DNA and genes. The sample profile shows 50,000 or so distinct CDR3 sequences; approximately 9.9% of them were found once. The leading ten clones occupy less than 2% of the sample.

This sample comprised whole blood, obtained in connection with sensitization to the hapten diphenylcyclopropenone (DPC). These receptors originate from a woman in her thirties or forties with alopecia areata. Some clones in this sample may be carry-over from other donors' samples.

The chain uses TRBV5-1 and TRBJ2-2, with a tentative D call TRBD1 (5 bases). V shed 1 base and J shed 0 bases, with 25 bases lying between them. CDR3 length equals 21 residues. Germline-derived CDR1 and CDR2 are SGHRS and YFSETQ. CDR3 DNA sequence: TGCGCCAGCAGCTTGTGGGCCGCCCCAGACAGATTCTCCGCGAACACCGGGGAGCTGTTTTTT. The encoded protein is CASSLWAAPDRFSANTGELFF.

This clonotype was seen many times. This sequence joins TRBV6-6 and TRBJ2-1; 7 positions match TRBD2. From germline, CDR1 is MNHNY and CDR2 SVGAGI (reference sequence). The V and J ends lost 2 bases and 7 bases, in that order; junction bases with no gene match: 5. The CDR3 extends over 14 amino acids. This CDR3 is CASSYRSGKNEQFF. In nucleotides, the CDR3 is TGTGCCAGCAGTTACAGGAGCGGGAAAAATGAGCAGTTCTTC.

This clonotype was seen many times. J is TRBJ2-6 and V is TRBV27; TRBD1 or TRBD2 may be the D gene (6 bases each). V was trimmed by 7 bases and J by 3 bases, leaving 16 bases between them. The CDR3 is made up of 16 amino acids. Germline CDR1 MNHEY, CDR2 SMNVEV (reference sequence). The CDR3 DNA is TGTGCCAGCACCATTATCAGGGGACTTGGGGCCAACGTCCTGACTTTC. This gives the protein CASTIIRGLGANVLTF.

This clonotype was recorded at least ten times. This chain uses TRBV3-1 with TRBJ2-7; 12 positions match TRBD2. The J segment lost 6 bases and the V segment lost 4 bases, leaving 7 bases of the junction unmatched. This CDR3 is 15 amino acids long. Germline V lookup: CDR1 LGHDT, CDR2 YNNKEL (reference sequence). The CDR3 region is CASSPLRTSGAEQYF. The CDR3 DNA follows: TGTGCCAGCAGCCCCCTGAGGACTAGCGGGGCCGAGCAGTACTTC.

This sequence joins TRBV10-3 and TRBJ2-6; D gene uncertain. The CDR3 has 14 residues. The germline CDR1 and CDR2 sequences are ENHRY and SYGVKD. The V gene lost 3 bases and the J gene lost 2 bases, with 5 bases spanning the gap. CDR3 nucleotides: TGTGCCATCAGTGAAGGTCCTGGGGCCAACGTCCTGACTTTC. Protein: CAISEGPGANVLTF.

The V and J genes are TRBV2 and TRBJ2-1; D possibly corresponds to TRBD1 (6 bases). The CDR3 totals 16 residues. Deletions cut 3 bases from V and 3 bases from J, with 15 bases between. Germline-derived CDR1 and CDR2 are SNHLY and FYNNEI. The CDR3, as DNA: TGTGCCAGCAGTGATATGGCAGGGGCCATCTACAATGAGCAGTTCTTC. Amino acids: CASSDMAGAIYNEQFF.

The chain links TRBV7-9 to TRBJ2-1, with 9 bases lining up with TRBD1. CDR1 and CDR2 (germline): SEHNR, FQNEAQ (reference sequence). With 5 bases clipped from V and 6 bases from J, the junction kept 11 bases outside the gene matches. This CDR3 has 16 residues. The CDR3 region has the DNA TGTGCCAGCAGCGAAACCGGGACAGGGAGGTTCAATGAGCAGTTCTTC. Translation gives CASSETGTGRFNEQFF. The full variable domain, in which reference TRBV7-9 and TRBJ2-1 provide the parts outside the CDR3, is DTGVSQNPRHKITKRGQNVTFRCDPISEHNRLYWYRQTLGQGPEFLTYFQNEAQLEKSRLLSDRFSAERPKGSFSTLEIQRTEQGDSAMYLCASSETGTGRFNEQFFGPGTRLTVL.

The rearrangement uses TRBV6-5 and TRBJ1-4; D is possibly TRBD1 (6 bases). Trimming shortened V by 6 bases and J by 3 bases, and 14 bases separated the two germline ends. The CDR3 length is 15 residues. Germline V gene data show CDR1 as MNHEY and CDR2 as SVGAGI. Here the CDR3 reads CASSSDRRPNEKLFF. In DNA, the CDR3 is TGTGCCAGCAGCTCAGACAGGCGGCCTAATGAAAAACTGTTTTTT.

This clonotype was seen ten or more times. The rearrangement uses TRBV10-3 and TRBJ2-7, with 7 nucleotides matching TRBD2. The CDR3 runs to 14 residues. Germline lookup yields CDR1 ENHRY and CDR2 SYGVKD. Unmatched junction bases numbered 13, after V lost 8 bases and J lost 6 bases. CDR3 nucleotides: TGTGCCATCGCCGCTTCTAGCGGTCAGAGCGAGCAGTACTTC. Protein: CAIAASSGQSEQYF.

J is TRBJ2-1 and V is TRBV5-4; tentatively, D is TRBD1 (6 bases). This CDR3 has 13 amino acids. CDR1 and CDR2 from the germline V gene are SGHNT and YYREEE (reference sequence). Trimming stripped 6 bases from V and 8 bases from J, with 15 bases between. The CDR3 reads CASTIGGGDEQFF. The CDR3 bases are TGTGCCAGCACCATTGGGGGCGGAGATGAGCAGTTCTTC.

This clonotype was detected a few times. This chain joins TRBV7-8 and TRBJ1-1; tentative D call: TRBD1 (5 bases). CDR3 size: 15 residues. CDR1 and CDR2 (germline): SGHVS, FQNEAQ. Trimming pared 5 bases from V and 0 bases from J, leaving 13 bases between. This CDR3 reads CASSGAGAMNTEAFF. The CDR3 region has the DNA TGTGCCAGCAGCGGGGCAGGTGCCATGAACACTGAAGCTTTCTTT.

This clonotype was found many times. The chain recombines TRBV18 with TRBJ1-1; no clear D gene. This CDR3 has 14 residues. Trimming took 2 bases from V and 1 from J, leaving 8 bases between them. Germline V gene sequence: CDR1 KGHSH, CDR2 LQKENI. The CDR3, as DNA: TGTGCCAGCTCACCAGGAGAGTCGAACACTGAAGCTTTCTTT. This codes for CASSPGESNTEAFF.

J is TRBJ2-1 and V is TRBV4-3; D remains ambiguous. There are 15 residues in the CDR3. V shed 0 bases and J shed 6 bases, with 12 bases lying between them. The germline V gene encodes CDR1 LGHNA and CDR2 YSLEER. The CDR3 DNA reads as TGCGCCAGCAGCCAAGATGGAAATCGACTCAATGAGCAGTTCTTC. It is translated as CASSQDGNRLNEQFF.

This clonotype was counted ten times or more. This rearrangement joins TRBV25-1 to TRBJ1-1, with a tentative D call TRBD1 (6 bases). CDR1 is MGHDK and CDR2 is SYGVNS in the germline V gene. The CDR3 contains 14 residues. Trimming stripped 4 bases from V and 4 bases from J, with 13 bases between. CDR3: CASSVPGVRTEAFF. The CDR3 DNA is TGTGCCAGCAGTGTTCCAGGGGTCCGCACTGAAGCTTTCTTT. Variable domain in full (rest from reference TRBV25-1 and TRBJ1-1): EADIYQTPRYLVIGTGKKITLECSQTMGHDKMYWYQQDPGMELHLIHYSYGVNSTEKGDLSSESTVSRIRTEHFPLTLESARPSHTSQYLCASSVPGVRTEAFFGQGTRLTVV.

This clonotype has a handful of counts. The rearrangement links TRBV29-1 to TRBJ2-2; 10 bases match TRBD1. Germline-derived CDR1 and CDR2 are SQVTM and ANQGSEA. V lost 4 bases to trimming and J lost 11 bases; unmatched junction nucleotides: 10. This CDR3 is 14 amino acids long. The CDR3 protein is CSVAGTGAAGELFF. Written as DNA, the CDR3 is TGCAGCGTTGCCGGGACAGGGGCAGCTGGAGAGCTGTTTTTT.

This clonotype was seen at least ten times. J is TRBJ2-1 and V is TRBV18; 9 nucleotides align to TRBD1. Germline trimming cut 3 bases from V and 8 bases from J; bases unmatched to any gene: 5. CDR3 length: 14 residues. CDR1 and CDR2 from the germline V gene are KGHSH and LQKENI. Written as DNA, the CDR3 is TGTGCCAGCTCACCTTCGGACAGGGGCTATGAGCAGTTCTTC. Translated, it gives CASSPSDRGYEQFF.

The rearrangement links TRBV29-1 to TRBJ1-1; D remains unclear. Trimming shortened V by 6 bases and J by 0 bases, and 11 bases separated the two germline ends. CDR1 is SQVTM, CDR2 ANQGSEA, per germline. The CDR3 length is 13 residues. The CDR3 DNA follows: TGCAGCGTCAGAGCCTCGGTGAACACTGAAGCTTTCTTT. This encodes CSVRASVNTEAFF.

The chain recombines TRBV18 with TRBJ1-5; a weak D match, TRBD1 (6 bases). V shed 3 bases and J shed 11 bases, with 11 bases lying between them. The germline CDR1 and CDR2 sequences are KGHSH and LQKENI. This CDR3 has 12 amino acids. The CDR3 loop is CASSPGQSAQHF. The CDR3 region has the DNA TGTGCCAGCTCACCTGGACAGTCAGCCCAGCATTTT.